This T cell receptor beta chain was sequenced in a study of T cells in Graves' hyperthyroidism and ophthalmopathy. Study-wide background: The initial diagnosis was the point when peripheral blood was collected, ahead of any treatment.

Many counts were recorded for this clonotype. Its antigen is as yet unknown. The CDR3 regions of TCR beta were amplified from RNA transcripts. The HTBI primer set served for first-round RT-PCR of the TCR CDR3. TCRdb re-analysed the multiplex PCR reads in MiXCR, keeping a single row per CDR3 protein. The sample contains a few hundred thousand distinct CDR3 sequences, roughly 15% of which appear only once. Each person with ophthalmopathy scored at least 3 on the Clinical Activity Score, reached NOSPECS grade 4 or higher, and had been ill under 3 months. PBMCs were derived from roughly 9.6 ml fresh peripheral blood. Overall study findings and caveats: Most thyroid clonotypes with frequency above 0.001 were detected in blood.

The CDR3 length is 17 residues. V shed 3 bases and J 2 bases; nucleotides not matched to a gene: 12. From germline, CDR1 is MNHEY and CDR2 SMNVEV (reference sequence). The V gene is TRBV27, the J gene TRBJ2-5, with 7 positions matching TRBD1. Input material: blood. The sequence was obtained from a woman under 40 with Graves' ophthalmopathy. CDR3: CASSFHKRTGLQETQYF. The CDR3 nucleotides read TGTGCCAGCAGTTTCCATAAGAGGACAGGTCTTCAAGAGACCCAGTACTTC.